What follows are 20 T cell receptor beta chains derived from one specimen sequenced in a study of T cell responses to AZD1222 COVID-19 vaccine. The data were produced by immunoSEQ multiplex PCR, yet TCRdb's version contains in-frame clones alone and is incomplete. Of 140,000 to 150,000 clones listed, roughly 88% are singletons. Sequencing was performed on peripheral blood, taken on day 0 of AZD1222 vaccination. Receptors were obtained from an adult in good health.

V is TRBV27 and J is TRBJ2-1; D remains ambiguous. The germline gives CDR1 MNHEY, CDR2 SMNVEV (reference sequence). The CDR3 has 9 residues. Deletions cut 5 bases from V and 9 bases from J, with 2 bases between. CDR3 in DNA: TGTGCCAGCAGTGTTGAGCAGTTCTTC. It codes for CASSVEQFF.

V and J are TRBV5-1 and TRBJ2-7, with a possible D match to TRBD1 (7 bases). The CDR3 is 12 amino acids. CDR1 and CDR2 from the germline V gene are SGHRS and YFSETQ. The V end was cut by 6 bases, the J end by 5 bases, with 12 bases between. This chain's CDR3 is CASKARGDEQYF. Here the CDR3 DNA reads TGCGCCAGCAAGGCCAGGGGGGACGAGCAGTACTTC.

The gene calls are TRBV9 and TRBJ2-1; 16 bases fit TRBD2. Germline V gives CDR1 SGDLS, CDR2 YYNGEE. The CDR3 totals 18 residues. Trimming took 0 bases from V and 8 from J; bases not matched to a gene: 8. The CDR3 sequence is CASSVEGLAGGPLDEQFF. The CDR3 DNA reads TGTGCCAGCAGCGTAGAGGGACTAGCGGGGGGGCCTTTGGATGAGCAGTTCTTC.

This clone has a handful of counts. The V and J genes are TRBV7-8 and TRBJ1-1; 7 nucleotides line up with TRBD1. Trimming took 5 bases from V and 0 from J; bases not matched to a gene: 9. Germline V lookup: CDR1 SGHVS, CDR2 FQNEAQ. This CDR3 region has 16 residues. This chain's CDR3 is CASSPWDSLMNTEAFF. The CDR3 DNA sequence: TGTGCCAGCAGCCCGTGGGACAGCCTCATGAACACTGAAGCTTTCTTT.

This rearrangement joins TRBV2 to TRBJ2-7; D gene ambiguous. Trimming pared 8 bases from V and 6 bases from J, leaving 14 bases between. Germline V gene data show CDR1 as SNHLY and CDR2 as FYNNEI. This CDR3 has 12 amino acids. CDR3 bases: TGTGCCAGCCTTGGCCATCTTGTCGAGCAGTACTTC. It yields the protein CASLGHLVEQYF.

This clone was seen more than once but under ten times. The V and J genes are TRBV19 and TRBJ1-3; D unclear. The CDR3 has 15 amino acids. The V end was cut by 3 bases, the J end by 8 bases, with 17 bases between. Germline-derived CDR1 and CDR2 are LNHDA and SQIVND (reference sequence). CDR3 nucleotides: TGTGCCAGTAGTATTTTGCCGCCTCCGGCCGACACCATATATTTT. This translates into CASSILPPPADTIYF.

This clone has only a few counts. CDR3 region: CASSSIGLSNQPQHF. CDR3 DNA sequence: TGTGCCAGCAGTTCGATAGGGCTTAGCAATCAGCCCCAGCATTTT. V is TRBV27 and J is TRBJ1-5, with D hard to call. The CDR3 consists of 15 residues. The germline V gene has CDR1 MNHEY and CDR2 SMNVEV (reference sequence). V was shortened by 4 bases and J by 0 bases, with 10 bases between the two germline ends.

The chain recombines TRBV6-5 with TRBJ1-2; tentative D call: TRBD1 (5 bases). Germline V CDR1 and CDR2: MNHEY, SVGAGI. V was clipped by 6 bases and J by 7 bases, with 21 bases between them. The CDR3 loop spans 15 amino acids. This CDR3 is CASSSPGEGRGGYTF. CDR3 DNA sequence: TGTGCCAGCAGCTCCCCCGGCGAGGGGCGGGGTGGCTACACCTTC.

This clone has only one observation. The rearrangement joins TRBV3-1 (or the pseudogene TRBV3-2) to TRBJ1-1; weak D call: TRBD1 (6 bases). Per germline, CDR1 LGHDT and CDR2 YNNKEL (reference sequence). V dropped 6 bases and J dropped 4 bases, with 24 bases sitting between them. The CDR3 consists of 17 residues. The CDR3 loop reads CASSSNRAREGSTEAFF. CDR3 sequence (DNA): TGTGCCAGCAGTTCTAACAGGGCGCGGGAGGGTAGCACTGAAGCTTTCTTT.

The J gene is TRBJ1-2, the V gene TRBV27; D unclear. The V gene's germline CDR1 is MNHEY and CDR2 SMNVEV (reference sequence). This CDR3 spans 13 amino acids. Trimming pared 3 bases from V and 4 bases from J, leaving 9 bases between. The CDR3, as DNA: TGTGCCAGCAGTTTCGGACGGGCCTATGGCTACACCTTC. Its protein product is CASSFGRAYGYTF.

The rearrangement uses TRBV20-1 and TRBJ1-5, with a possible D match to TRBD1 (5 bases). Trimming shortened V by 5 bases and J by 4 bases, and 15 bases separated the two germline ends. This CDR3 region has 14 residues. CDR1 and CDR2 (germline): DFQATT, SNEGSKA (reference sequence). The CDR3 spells CSARGGGGNQPQHF. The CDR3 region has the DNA TGCAGTGCTCGTGGGGGGGGAGGTAATCAGCCCCAGCATTTT.

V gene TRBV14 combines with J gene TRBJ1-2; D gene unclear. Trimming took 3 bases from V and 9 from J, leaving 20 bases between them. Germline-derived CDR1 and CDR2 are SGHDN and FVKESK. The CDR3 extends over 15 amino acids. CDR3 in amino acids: CASSQMWQEGWRYTF. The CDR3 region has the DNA TGTGCCAGCAGCCAGATGTGGCAGGAGGGATGGCGCTACACCTTC.

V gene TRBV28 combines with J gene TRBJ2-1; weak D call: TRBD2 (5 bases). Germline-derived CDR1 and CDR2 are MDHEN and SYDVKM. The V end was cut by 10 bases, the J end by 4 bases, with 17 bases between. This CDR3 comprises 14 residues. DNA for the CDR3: TGTGCCACTTCCCGACCCGGGGTGTACAATGAGCAGTTCTTC. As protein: CATSRPGVYNEQFF. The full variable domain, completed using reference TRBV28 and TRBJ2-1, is DVKVTQSSRYLVKRTGEKVFLECVQDMDHENMFWYRQDPGLGLRLIYFSYDVKMKEKGDIPEGYSVSREKKERFSLILESASTNQTSMYLCATSRPGVYNEQFFGPGTRLTVL.

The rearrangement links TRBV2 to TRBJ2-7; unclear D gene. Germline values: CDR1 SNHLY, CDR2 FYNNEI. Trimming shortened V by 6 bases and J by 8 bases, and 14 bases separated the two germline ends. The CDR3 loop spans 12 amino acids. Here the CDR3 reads CASRANSIQQYF. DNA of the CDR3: TGTGCCAGCAGAGCTAACAGTATTCAGCAGTACTTC. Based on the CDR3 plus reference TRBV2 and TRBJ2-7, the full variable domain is EPEVTQTPSHQVTQMGQEVILRCVPISNHLYFYWYRQILGQKVEFLVSFYNNEISEKSEIFDDQFSVERPDGSNFTLKIRSTKLEDSAMYFCASRANSIQQYFGPGTRLTVT.

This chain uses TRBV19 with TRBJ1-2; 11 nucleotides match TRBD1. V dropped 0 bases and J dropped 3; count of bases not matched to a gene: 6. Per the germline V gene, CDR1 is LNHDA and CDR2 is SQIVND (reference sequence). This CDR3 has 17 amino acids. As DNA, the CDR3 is TGTGCCAGTAGTATAGATCCCGGACAGGGGGCCTACTATGGCTACACCTTC. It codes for CASSIDPGQGAYYGYTF.

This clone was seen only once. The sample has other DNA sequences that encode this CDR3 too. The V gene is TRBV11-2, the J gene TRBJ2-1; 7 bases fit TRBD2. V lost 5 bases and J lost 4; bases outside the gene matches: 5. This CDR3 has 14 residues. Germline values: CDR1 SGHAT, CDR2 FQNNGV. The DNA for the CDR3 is TGTGCCAGCAGCCCTAGCGGACCGTACAATGAGCAGTTCTTC. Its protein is CASSPSGPYNEQFF.

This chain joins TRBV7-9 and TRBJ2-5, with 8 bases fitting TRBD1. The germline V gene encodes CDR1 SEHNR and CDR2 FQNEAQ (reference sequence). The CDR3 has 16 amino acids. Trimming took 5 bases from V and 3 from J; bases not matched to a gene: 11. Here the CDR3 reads CASSPTVGGQEETQYF. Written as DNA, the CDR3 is TGTGCCAGCAGCCCGACGGTTGGGGGACAGGAAGAGACCCAGTACTTC.

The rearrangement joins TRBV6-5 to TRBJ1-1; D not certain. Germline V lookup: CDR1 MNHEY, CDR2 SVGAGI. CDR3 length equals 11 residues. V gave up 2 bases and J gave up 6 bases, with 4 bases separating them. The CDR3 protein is CASSYEAEAFF. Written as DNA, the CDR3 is TGTGCCAGCAGTTACGAGGCTGAAGCTTTCTTT.

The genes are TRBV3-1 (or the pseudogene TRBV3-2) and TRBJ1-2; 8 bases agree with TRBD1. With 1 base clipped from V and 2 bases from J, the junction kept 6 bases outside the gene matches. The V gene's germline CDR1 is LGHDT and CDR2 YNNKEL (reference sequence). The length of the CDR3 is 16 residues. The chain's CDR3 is CASSQVPGQGNYGYTF. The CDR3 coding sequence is TGTGCCAGCAGCCAAGTCCCAGGACAGGGAAACTATGGCTACACCTTC.

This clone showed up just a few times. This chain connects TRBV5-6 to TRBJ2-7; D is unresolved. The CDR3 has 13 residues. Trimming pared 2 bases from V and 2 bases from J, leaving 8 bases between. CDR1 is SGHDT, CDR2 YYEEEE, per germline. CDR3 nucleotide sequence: TGTGCCAGCAGCTTTGGCAGCACCTACGAGCAGTACTTC. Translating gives CASSFGSTYEQYF.